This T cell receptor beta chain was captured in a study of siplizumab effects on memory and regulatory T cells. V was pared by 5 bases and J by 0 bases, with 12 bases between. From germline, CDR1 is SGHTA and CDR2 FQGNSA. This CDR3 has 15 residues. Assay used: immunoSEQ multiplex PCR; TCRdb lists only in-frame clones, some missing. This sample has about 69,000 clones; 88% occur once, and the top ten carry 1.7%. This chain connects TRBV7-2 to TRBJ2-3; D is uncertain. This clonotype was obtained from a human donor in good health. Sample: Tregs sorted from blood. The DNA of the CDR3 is TGTGCCAGCAGCCGGACCGACATGAGCACAGATACGCAGTATTTT. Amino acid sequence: CASSRTDMSTDTQYF. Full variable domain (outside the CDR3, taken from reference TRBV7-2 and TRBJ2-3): GAGVSQSPSNKVTEKGKDVELRCDPISGHTALYWYRQSLGQGLEFLIYFQGNSAPDKSGLPSDRFSAERTGGSVSTLTIQRTQQEDSAVYLCASSRTDMSTDTQYFGPGTRLTVL.